Below, one T cell receptor (beta chain) is given with its context. There is no known antigen for this receptor. Base qualities are missing; no much larger clone stands one base away. The CDR3 runs 15 amino acids, cysteine and phenylalanine included. Only CDR3 DNA remains: 45 bases, in frame from the first base. The junction shows trimming of 6 bases on V and 0 bases on J, plus 14 bases between the germline ends. As encoded in the germline V gene, CDR1 is MNHEY while CDR2 is SVGAGI. TCRbeta CDR3 regions were amplified from genomic DNA by means of the immunoSEQ Assay, a bias-controlled multiplex PCR. The study's processing was this. The number of nucleated cells in each sample was estimated from the amplification of reference gene primers within the assay. To quantify the absolute abundance of each unique TCRbeta CDR3 rearrangement, sequence reads were collapsed and filtered. For each sample, productive Simpson clonality was calculated as the square root of Simpson's diversity index over productive rearrangements. Sourced from immuneACCESS, this table was stored by TCRdb with only in-frame sequences that have V and J called. A share of the clones is absent; for the studies checked, an unresolved V gene accounts for under half, and the remainder has no known explanation. D and trimming were read from the DNA, whereas the V and J calls and clone size are those reported in that table. This sample holds around 250,000 clones; about 82% were observed only once. The ten largest account for approximately 2% of the sample.

The sample originates from a study of blood T cell repertoires in COVID-19 (dated by TCRdb to between 2020 and 2021). General notes on the study: The collaborator samples originated in the United States, Italy and Spain and spanned the acute and convalescent phases of COVID-19. The samples were drawn from two sources: the first 160 participants of the ongoing ImmuneRACE study, and fewer than 1,500 subjects contributed by 6 global collaborators. Nearly every sample came with metadata listing a de-identified subject ID, COVID-19 status, age in years and sex. Where HLA class I and class II types were available, the types were taken from metadata supplied by the sample provider, not from assay-based typing. The prospective study material was composed of cDNA or gDNA derived from T cells, B-cell-depleted T cells, or PBMCs. Subjects who had been exposed to COVID-19, were actively infected with it, or had recovered from it provided the deeply sampled blood TCRbeta repertoires that made up the dataset. A freely available public database, intended as a resource for researchers studying the immune response to SARS-CoV-2, is where the repertoires were released.

Study-level results and caveats: The quantity of clinical and demographic metadata differed by source and by participant and was supplied without curation.

In the prospective study, participants were about 18 to 95 years old, resided in 24 geographic areas of the United States, and were enrolled through a virtual design. In the prospective study, cohorts were assigned on the basis of participant-reported clinical history obtained from a screening survey and a study questionnaire. Recovered participants in ImmuneRACE Cohort 3 were defined by two consecutive negative NP/OP PCR tests, clearance by a healthcare professional, or resolution of symptoms. In the prospective study, whole blood, serum and a nasopharyngeal or oropharyngeal swab were collected from each participant by mobile phlebotomists. Over an approximately two-month period, participants in the prospective study had the option of providing additional blood draws and questionnaires. Blood samples from the prospective study were shipped frozen or at room temperature prior to DNA extraction.

The TCR was taken from a woman aged 45-60 years who had recovered from COVID-19. Here the chain combines TRBV6-5 and TRBJ1-1; the best D guess is TRBD1, with 6 bases matching. Sequencing used PBMCs or T cells enriched from blood (not recorded which). The CDR3 reads as follows: CASSPMDSLNTEAFF. The nucleotide sequence is TGTGCCAGCAGCCCGATGGACAGTTTGAACACTGAAGCTTTCTTT.